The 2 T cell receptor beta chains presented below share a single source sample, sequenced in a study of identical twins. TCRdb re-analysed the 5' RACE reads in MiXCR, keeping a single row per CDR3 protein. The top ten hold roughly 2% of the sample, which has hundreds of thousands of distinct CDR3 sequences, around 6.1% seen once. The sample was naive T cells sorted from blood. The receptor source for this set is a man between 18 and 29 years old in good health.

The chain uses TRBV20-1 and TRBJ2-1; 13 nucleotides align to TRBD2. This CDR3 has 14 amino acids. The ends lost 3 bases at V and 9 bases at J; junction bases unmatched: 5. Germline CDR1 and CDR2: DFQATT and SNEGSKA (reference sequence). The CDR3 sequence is CSARGTSGIGEQFF. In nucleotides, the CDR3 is TGCAGTGCTAGGGGGACTAGCGGGATAGGTGAGCAGTTCTTC.

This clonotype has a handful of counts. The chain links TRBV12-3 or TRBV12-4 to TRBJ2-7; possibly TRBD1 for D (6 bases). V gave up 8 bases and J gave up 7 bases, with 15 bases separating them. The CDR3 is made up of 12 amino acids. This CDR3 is CASAYNRAEQYF. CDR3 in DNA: TGTGCCAGCGCCTATAACAGGGCAGAGCAGTACTTC.